The 8 T cell receptor beta chains below all came from one sample that was sequenced in a study of breast tumors, draining lymph nodes, adjacent tissues. TCRdb processed the multiplex PCR reads anew with MiXCR; each CDR3 protein has one entry. The sample includes about 270,000 distinct CDR3 sequences, 30% of them seen just once. Samples came from axillary lymph nodes draining the breast cancer. The source material was axillary lymph node tissue. The receptors come from a female donor with breast cancer. Some clones in this sample may be carry-over from other donors' samples.

About this clonotype: Since a much larger clone is just one base distant, this may be a read error. The chain has TRBV5-6 and TRBJ2-1, with TRBD1 as a possible D gene (6 bases). The CDR3 runs to 15 residues. Germline CDR1 is SGHDT and CDR2 is YYEEEE. V lost 3 bases and J lost 4, with 14 bases in between. CDR3 in DNA: TGTGCCAGCAGCTACGTGGGGGCTGCTTACAATGAGCAGTTCTTC. Residues: CASSYVGAAYNEQFF.

This clonotype appeared many times. The chain is built from TRBV12-3 or TRBV12-4 and TRBJ2-1, with D maybe TRBD2 (5 bases). The CDR3 is made up of 14 amino acids. V dropped 3 bases and J dropped 3 bases, with 9 bases sitting between them. The CDR3 spells CASSFTRVYNEQFF. In DNA, the CDR3 is TGTGCCAGCAGTTTTACTAGAGTCTACAATGAGCAGTTCTTC.

This clonotype appeared many times. The chain is built from TRBV30 and TRBJ2-3; no definite D call. CDR3 length equals 12 residues. Germline V CDR1 and CDR2: GTSNPN, SVGIG (reference sequence). The germline V and J ends were trimmed by 5 bases and 6 bases, with 12 bases remaining between them. This CDR3 reads CAWAHGADTQYF. In DNA form, the CDR3 reads TGTGCCTGGGCGCACGGAGCCGATACGCAGTATTTT. Full variable domain (rest looked up from reference TRBV30 and TRBJ2-3): SQTIHQWPATLVQPVGSPLSLECTVEGTSNPNLYWYRQAAGRGLQLLFYSVGIGQISSEVPQNLSASRPQDRQFILSSKKLLLSDSGFYLCAWAHGADTQYFGPGTRLTVL.

This clonotype turned up a few times. Here the CDR3 DNA reads TGTGCCAGCAGTTATCGGACTAGCGGGAGCGGCGAGCTGTTTTTT. It translates to CASSYRTSGSGELFF. The chain joins TRBV6-2 or TRBV6-3 to TRBJ2-2, with 13 bases identical to TRBD2. Germline V gene lookup returns CDR1 MNHEY and CDR2 SVGEGT. V was clipped by 3 bases and J by 11 bases; unmatched bases: 6. The CDR3 totals 15 residues.

Comments on this clonotype: This may stem from a read error, because a much larger clone lies one nucleotide away. The CDR3 bases are TGTGCCAGCAGTCACGCGTCATACAATGAGCAGTTCTTC. Amino acid sequence: CASSHASYNEQFF. The chain carries TRBV6-7 and TRBJ2-1; D is ambiguous. TRBV6-7 belongs to the ORF category, with a function that is uncertain. The V end lost 5 bases, the J end lost 4 bases, and 9 bases lay between the germline ends. CDR3 length: 13 residues.

This clonotype was seen more than once but under ten times. This chain connects TRBV10-3 to TRBJ2-7; 8 nucleotides align to TRBD2. V lost 4 bases, J lost 7 bases, and 12 bases stayed unmatched. The CDR3 covers 15 residues. Germline lookup yields CDR1 ENHRY and CDR2 SYGVKD. The CDR3 is CAISGLLADAWEQYF. For the CDR3, the DNA is TGTGCCATCAGTGGGTTACTAGCGGACGCCTGGGAGCAGTACTTC.

This clonotype showed up many times. The chain recombines TRBV29-1 with TRBJ2-1; 9 bases are shared with TRBD2. With 4 bases clipped from V and 9 bases from J, the junction kept 10 bases outside the gene matches. Germline V gene sequence: CDR1 SQVTM, CDR2 ANQGSEA. The CDR3 runs to 14 residues. The CDR3 loop reads CSVVAGGLAVEQFF. CDR3 in DNA: TGCAGCGTTGTGGCGGGAGGGCTTGCTGTTGAGCAGTTCTTC.

This clonotype was observed many times. The genes are TRBV11-2 and TRBJ2-1; 14 nucleotides match TRBD2. This CDR3 is 16 amino acids long. Trimming cost V 4 bases and J 9 bases; bases outside gene matches: 8. Germline CDR1 SGHAT, CDR2 FQNNGV. This CDR3 reads CASSSGLAGGRGEQFF. The CDR3, as DNA: TGTGCCAGCAGCTCCGGACTAGCGGGAGGAAGGGGTGAGCAGTTCTTC.